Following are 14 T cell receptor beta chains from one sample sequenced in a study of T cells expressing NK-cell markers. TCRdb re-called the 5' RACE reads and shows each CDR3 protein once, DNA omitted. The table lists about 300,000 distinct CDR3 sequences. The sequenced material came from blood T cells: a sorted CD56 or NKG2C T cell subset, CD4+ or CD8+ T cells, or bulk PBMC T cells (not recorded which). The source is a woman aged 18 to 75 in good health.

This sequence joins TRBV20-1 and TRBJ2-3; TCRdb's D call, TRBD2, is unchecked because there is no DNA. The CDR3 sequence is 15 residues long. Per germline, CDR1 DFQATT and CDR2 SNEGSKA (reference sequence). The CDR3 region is CSAREPGGRLDTQYF.

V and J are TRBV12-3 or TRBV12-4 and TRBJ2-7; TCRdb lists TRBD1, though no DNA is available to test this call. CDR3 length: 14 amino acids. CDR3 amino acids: CASSPGQMFYEQYF.

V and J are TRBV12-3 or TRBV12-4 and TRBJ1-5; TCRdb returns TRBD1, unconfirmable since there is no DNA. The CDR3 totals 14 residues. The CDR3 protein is CASDPGLSNQPQHF.

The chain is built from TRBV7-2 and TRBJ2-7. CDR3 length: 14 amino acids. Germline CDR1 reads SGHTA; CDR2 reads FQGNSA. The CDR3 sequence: CASSFSGSPYEQYF.

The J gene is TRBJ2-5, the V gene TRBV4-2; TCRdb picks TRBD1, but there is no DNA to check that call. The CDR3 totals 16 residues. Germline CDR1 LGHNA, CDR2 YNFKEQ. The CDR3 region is CASSQDGTGGRETQYF.

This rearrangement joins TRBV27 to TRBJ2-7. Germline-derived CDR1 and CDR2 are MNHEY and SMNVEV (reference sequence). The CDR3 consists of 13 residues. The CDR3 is CASIKHGSYEQYF.

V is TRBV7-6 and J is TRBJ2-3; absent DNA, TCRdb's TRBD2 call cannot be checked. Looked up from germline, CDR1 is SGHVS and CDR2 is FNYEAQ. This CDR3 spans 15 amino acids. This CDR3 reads CASSLGGLAEDTQYF.

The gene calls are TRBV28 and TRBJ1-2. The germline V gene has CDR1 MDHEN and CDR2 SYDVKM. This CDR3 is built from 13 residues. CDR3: CASSFVGNYGYTF.

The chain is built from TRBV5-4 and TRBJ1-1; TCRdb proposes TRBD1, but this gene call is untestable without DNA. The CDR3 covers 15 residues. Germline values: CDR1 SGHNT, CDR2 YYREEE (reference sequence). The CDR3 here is CASSPSVVRDTEAFF.

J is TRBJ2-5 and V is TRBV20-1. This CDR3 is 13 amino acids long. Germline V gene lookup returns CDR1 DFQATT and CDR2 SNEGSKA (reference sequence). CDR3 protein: CSALSSYQETQYF.

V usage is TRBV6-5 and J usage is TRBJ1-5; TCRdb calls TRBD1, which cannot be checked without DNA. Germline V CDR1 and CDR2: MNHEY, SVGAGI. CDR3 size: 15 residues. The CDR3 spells CASSYEGVGDQPQHF.

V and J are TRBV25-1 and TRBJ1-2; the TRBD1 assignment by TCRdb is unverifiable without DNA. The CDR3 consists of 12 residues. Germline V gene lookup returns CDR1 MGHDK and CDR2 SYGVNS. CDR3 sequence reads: CASRAQGSGYTF.

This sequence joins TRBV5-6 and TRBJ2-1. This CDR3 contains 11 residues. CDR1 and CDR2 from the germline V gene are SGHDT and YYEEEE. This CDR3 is CASRDYNEQFF.

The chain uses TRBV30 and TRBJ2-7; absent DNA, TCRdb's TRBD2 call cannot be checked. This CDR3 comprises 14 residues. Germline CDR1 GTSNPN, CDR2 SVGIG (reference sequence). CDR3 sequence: CAVAASGSGYEQYF.